This is a list of T cell receptor beta chains from one sample in a study of blood T cells in healthy people across ages. A single record per CDR3 protein comes from TCRdb applying MiXCR to the 5' RACE reads. The data contain over a million distinct CDR3 sequences, 59% of them singletons. The sequenced sample was blood. The receptor set was obtained from a man aged 18 to 30 in good health. The CDR3 runs from the conserved cysteine through the conserved F or W. D genes are given only for firm matches. Expanded clones are given a class, and other clones once, few, many or no size at all.

cdr3_length | clone_size | j_call | v_call | d_call | cdr3_nt | cdr3_aa
16 | few | TRBJ2-6 | TRBV2 | - | TGTGCCAGCAGAGGACCGAACAGCTCTGGGGCCAACGTCCTGACTTTC | CASRGPNSSGANVLTF
15 | - | TRBJ2-7 | TRBV7-6 | TRBD2 | TGTGCCAGCAGCCCGACGGGGCGGGAGTTCTACGAGCAGTACTTC | CASSPTGREFYEQYF
14 | - | TRBJ2-7 | TRBV4-3 | TRBD1 | TGCGCCAGCAGCCAGTATACAGGGGCCTACGAGCAGTACTTC | CASSQYTGAYEQYF
14 | few | TRBJ2-7 | TRBV20-1 | TRBD1 | TGCAGTGCTAGCGATCAGGGGGCTATGAACGAGCAGTACTTC | CSASDQGAMNEQYF
16 | - | TRBJ1-4 | TRBV12-3/TRBV12-4 | - | TGTGCCAGCACCGGGAAATCCCTCGGGACTAATGAAAAACTGTTTTTT | CASTGKSLGTNEKLFF
13 | - | TRBJ2-5 | TRBV20-1 | - | TGCAGTGCCCACGGCATGGAGGGTGAGACCCAGTACTTC | CSAHGMEGETQYF
15 | - | TRBJ2-3 | TRBV7-2 | - | TGTGCCAGCAGCTCCCTAGTGGGCCCGACAGATACGCAGTATTTT | CASSSLVGPTDTQYF
16 | - | TRBJ2-5 | TRBV3-1 | TRBD2 | TGTGCCAGCATCAAGGGACTAGCGGAAAGGGGTGAGACCCAGTACTTC | CASIKGLAERGETQYF
14 | - | TRBJ1-4 | TRBV2 | - | TGTGCCAGCAGAAACCAGGCCTCCTCTGAAAAACTGTTTTTT | CASRNQASSEKLFF
13 | - | TRBJ2-7 | TRBV20-1 | TRBD2 | TGCAGTGTTTCGGGACTAGCGGGATCCGAGCAGTACTTC | CSVSGLAGSEQYF
16 | - | TRBJ2-7 | TRBV4-3 | TRBD1 | TGCGCCAGCAGCCAGATAGGCCGACAGGGCCCCTACGAGCAGTACTTC | CASSQIGRQGPYEQYF
22 | - | TRBJ2-3 | TRBV27 | TRBD2 | TGTGCCAGCAGTTACCCCCTTGCGGGGGGTCGCCAAGAGAGGGGAAACACAGATACGCAGTATTTT | CASSYPLAGGRQERGNTDTQYF
13 | - | TRBJ1-2 | TRBV2 | - | TGTGCCAGCAGGGTAGACAGGCCCTATGGCTACACCTTC | CASRVDRPYGYTF
15 | - | TRBJ2-1 | TRBV20-1 | TRBD2 | TGCAGTGCTAGGCGACTAGCGGGAGTCTACAATGAGCAGTTCTTC | CSARRLAGVYNEQFF
14 | few | TRBJ2-7 | TRBV6-5 | - | TGTGCCAGCAGCCTAGGACAGTCAGGGTACGAGCAGTACTTC | CASSLGQSGYEQYF
15 | - | TRBJ2-2 | TRBV15 | TRBD2 | TGTGCCACCAGCCAGGGACTAGACGTAACCGGGGAGCTGTTTTTT | CATSQGLDVTGELFF
13 | few | TRBJ2-5 | TRBV28 | - | TGTGCCAGCAGTTTCCCAGTCCAAGAGACCCAGTACTTC | CASSFPVQETQYF
16 | - | TRBJ2-6 | TRBV4-1 | TRBD1 | TGCGCCAGCAGACTCTGGACAGGGCCTGGGGCCAACGTCCTGACTTTC | CASRLWTGPGANVLTF
14 | - | TRBJ2-3 | TRBV10-3 | - | TGTGCCATCAGTTACCAAGGGGGGGGAGATACGCAGTATTTT | CAISYQGGGDTQYF
16 | - | TRBJ2-7 | TRBV5-1 | - | TGCGCCAGCAGCCAAACCCGACAGGTTAGCTCCTACGAGCAGTACTTC | CASSQTRQVSSYEQYF
18 | few | TRBJ2-7 | TRBV7-6 | TRBD1 | TGTGCCAGCAGCTCAAGGGACAGCCTCGCGGGCAGCTCCTACGAGCAGTACTTC | CASSSRDSLAGSSYEQYF
15 | - | TRBJ2-7 | TRBV11-2 | TRBD1 | TGTGCCAGCAGCACCATGGGGGACAGAGTCTACGAGCAGTACTTC | CASSTMGDRVYEQYF
16 | - | TRBJ2-1 | TRBV4-1 | - | TGCGCCAGCAGCCAAGATTCCGCGTCCGCATACAATGAGCAGTTCTTC | CASSQDSASAYNEQFF
14 | - | TRBJ1-2 | TRBV6-1 | TRBD1 | TGTGCCAGCAGTGCCCAGGGACAGGGCCATGGCTACACCTTC | CASSAQGQGHGYTF
16 | once | TRBJ2-3 | TRBV3-1 | - | TGTGCCAGCAGCTCAACGGCGGCCCAGGGGGGGGATACGCAGTATTTT | CASSSTAAQGGDTQYF
15 | - | TRBJ2-3 | TRBV4-1 | - | TGCGCCAGCAGCCAATTATCGGCAGGATGGGGTACGCAGTATTTT | CASSQLSAGWGTQYF
13 | - | TRBJ2-3 | TRBV9 | - | TGTGCCAGCAGCGGAGCAGGGGCTGATACGCAGTATTTT | CASSGAGADTQYF
17 | few | TRBJ2-4 | TRBV3-1 | - | TGTGCCAGCAGCCAAGGGACTAGCCTCCAGGGGGAAAACATTCAGTACTTC | CASSQGTSLQGENIQYF
11 | - | TRBJ2-7 | TRBV29-1 | - | TGCAGCTCAACCCAGGGTAACGAGCAGTACTTC | CSSTQGNEQYF
16 | - | TRBJ1-2 | TRBV25-1 | TRBD1 | TGTGCCAGCAGTGTAAGCGACAGGGGGGGACTCTATGGCTACACCTTC | CASSVSDRGGLYGYTF
13 | few | TRBJ2-1 | TRBV6-5 | - | TGTGCCAGCAGTTACAGGGGGGATGGCGAGCAGTTCTTC | CASSYRGDGEQFF
12 | - | TRBJ1-1 | TRBV12-3/TRBV12-4 | - | TGTGCCAGCAGTTTCGCAAACACTGAAGCTTTCTTT | CASSFANTEAFF
17 | - | TRBJ2-7 | TRBV5-1 | - | TGCGCCAGCAGCTTGCCGACAGGGTCGGCGGACTACTACGAGCAGTACTTC | CASSLPTGSADYYEQYF
14 | few | TRBJ2-3 | TRBV29-1 | - | TGCAGCGCTGGGGACCCTCTACCCACAGATACGCAGTATTTT | CSAGDPLPTDTQYF
14 | - | TRBJ1-2 | TRBV29-1 | - | TGCAGCGTTGAGGACGTTGCAGGGAGAAGAGGCTACACCTTC | CSVEDVAGRRGYTF
15 | - | TRBJ2-7 | TRBV4-3 | TRBD2 | TGCGCCAGCAGCCAAGATGAGCGGGGGGCCTACGAGCAGTACTTC | CASSQDERGAYEQYF
15 | once | TRBJ1-1 | TRBV11-2 | - | TGTGCCAGCAGCCCGGTCCCTTCATGGAACACTGAAGCTTTCTTT | CASSPVPSWNTEAFF
14 | - | TRBJ2-7 | TRBV5-6 | - | TGTGCCAGCAGCTTGTGGCGCAGGGGCTACGAGCAGTACTTC | CASSLWRRGYEQYF
15 | - | TRBJ2-1 | TRBV4-1 | - | TGCGCCAGCAGCCAAGAAGGACCCGCCAGCAATGAGCAGTTCTTC | CASSQEGPASNEQFF
15 | - | TRBJ2-7 | TRBV12-3/TRBV12-4 | - | TGTGCCAGCAGTTTGCTGGGACTCGACCTTGTTGAGCAGTACTTC | CASSLLGLDLVEQYF
15 | - | TRBJ2-1 | TRBV11-2 | - | TGTGCCAGCAGCTTAGATATCGGAGGGTTTAGGGAGCAGTTCTTC | CASSLDIGGFREQFF
16 | - | TRBJ2-3 | TRBV9 | - | TGTGCCAGCAGCGTAGCAAGGAGTGGGTGGGCAGATACGCAGTATTTT | CASSVARSGWADTQYF
14 | - | TRBJ2-4 | TRBV5-1 | TRBD1 | TGCGCCAGCAGCTTGGAAGGGGGCGTGAACATTCAGTACTTC | CASSLEGGVNIQYF
12 | - | TRBJ1-4 | TRBV29-1 | - | TGCAGCGTCGGTACGGGGAATGAAAAACTGTTTTTT | CSVGTGNEKLFF
13 | few | TRBJ1-2 | TRBV25-1 | TRBD1 | TGTGCCAGCAGTGGGGGACAGGGTTTGGGCTACACCTTC | CASSGGQGLGYTF
15 | - | TRBJ2-7 | TRBV11-2 | TRBD1 | TGTGCCAACAGCACCCCACAGGGGGTCCGATACGAGCAGTACTTC | CANSTPQGVRYEQYF